The clone carrying this TCR beta chain was found once. Its antigen remains unidentified. The PCR was carried out with 60 Vbeta primers and 13 Jbeta primers. This table comes from immunoSEQ multiplex PCR, and its TCRdb copy is limited to in-frame clones, with some not included. The profile covers approximately 170,000 clones, with about 82% appearing a single time and 0.7% to 0.95% taken by the ten largest. This entry comes from a study of cytomegalovirus exposure and HLA in healthy donors. Study-level results: Later, an analysis showed that TCR beta chains associated with HLA were more clonally expanded than others that were equally common.

This CDR3 spans 14 amino acids. Germline lookup yields CDR1 SGHAT and CDR2 FQNNGV. V lost 6 bases, J lost 0 bases, and 8 bases lay in between. Sequenced material: PBMCs. This rearrangement joins TRBV11-2 to TRBJ2-2, with D possibly being TRBD1 (6 bases). The clonotype originates from a woman aged 18 to 35 in good health and CMV-seronegative. In DNA form, the CDR3 reads TGTGCCAGCAGTCGGACAGCGAACACCGGGGAGCTGTTTTTT. Encoded protein: CASSRTANTGELFF.